Listed here are 31 T cell receptor beta chains from one sample, sequenced in a study of graft-versus-host responses after intestinal transplantation. TCRdb keeps only in-frame clones here, not all; method: immunoSEQ multiplex PCR. The sample lists about 41,000 clones, 85% to 95% occurring once. For these TCRs, the target antigens are not known. This material consisted of unstimulated CD8+ T cells sorted from spleen or lymph node cells, taken before transplant. The receptor source for this set is a human donor who was the organ donor for an intestinal transplant.

CDR3 nucleotides: TGTGCCAGCAGCCCCCCCGGGACAGGCTTAGCCGAGCAGTACTTC. Its translation is CASSPPGTGLAEQYF. The V gene is TRBV7-9, the J gene TRBJ2-7; 8 nucleotides match TRBD1. Germline trimming cut 5 bases from V and 6 bases from J; bases unmatched to any gene: 12. The germline CDR1 and CDR2 sequences are SEHNR and FQNEAQ (reference sequence). This CDR3 has 15 residues.

This chain joins TRBV4-1 and TRBJ2-3; 10 bases are a match to TRBD2. The CDR3 has 17 residues. The germline V gene encodes CDR1 MGHRA and CDR2 YSYEKL. After removal of 1 base from V and 2 bases from J, the junction contained 6 bases not matched to a gene. The CDR3 protein is CASSQATSGEYTDTQYF. CDR3 DNA sequence: TGCGCCAGCAGCCAAGCCACTAGCGGGGAATACACAGATACGCAGTATTTT.

The chain links TRBV21-1 to TRBJ1-6. TRBV21-1 is a pseudogene locus. The CDR3 has 16 residues. The CDR3 coding sequence is TGTGCCAGCAGCAAAGAGGGAACTCTGGCAGATTCACCCCTCCACTTT. It yields the protein CASSKEGTLADSPLHF.

Here the CDR3 DNA reads TGTGCCAGCAGCTTGAGAGGGGCAGATACGCAGTATTTT. Amino acid sequence: CASSLRGADTQYF. The rearrangement joins TRBV5-6 to TRBJ2-3; either TRBD1 or TRBD2 may supply D (5 bases each). Germline assignment: CDR1 SGHDT and CDR2 YYEEEE. V was shortened by 1 base and J by 4 bases, with 7 bases between the two germline ends. The CDR3 runs to 13 residues. The variable domain in full, completed from reference TRBV5-6 and TRBJ2-3, reads DAGVTQSPTHLIKTRGQQVTLRCSPKSGHDTVSWYQQALGQGPQFIFQYYEEEERQRGNFPDRFSGHQFPNYSSELNVNALLLGDSALYLCASSLRGADTQYFGPGTRLTVL.

The chain uses TRBV7-2 and TRBJ2-7; 9 nucleotides align to TRBD2. Germline CDR1 SGHTA, CDR2 FQGNSA. V lost 3 bases and J lost 4; bases outside the gene matches: 1. The CDR3 is 13 residues long. DNA of the CDR3: TGTGCCAGCAGCTTCACTAGCGGGTACGAGCAGTACTTC. It specifies CASSFTSGYEQYF.

This chain uses TRBV7-6 with TRBJ2-2; possibly TRBD2 for D (5 bases). Germline values: CDR1 SGHVS, CDR2 FNYEAQ. The length of the CDR3 is 16 residues. Trimming removed 4 bases at V and 3 bases at J, with 15 bases between. CDR3 DNA: TGTGCCAGCAGCTCCCGTCTAATGCGGGACACCGGGGAGCTGTTTTTT. Its translation: CASSSRLMRDTGELFF.

J is TRBJ1-6 and V is TRBV4-3; D gene ambiguous. CDR1 LGHNA and CDR2 YSLEER come from the germline V gene. V lost 1 base, J lost 6 bases, and 22 bases lay in between. This CDR3 region has 19 residues. CDR3 in DNA: TGCGCCAGCAGCCAAGGCGCGCCGGCCTATTCAATATTTAATTCACCCCTCCACTTT. It codes for CASSQGAPAYSIFNSPLHF.

The CDR3 loop is CASNERWGRDTEAFF. Here the CDR3 DNA reads TGTGCCAGCAACGAGAGGTGGGGCCGGGACACTGAAGCTTTCTTT. J is TRBJ1-1 and V is TRBV2; TRBD1 might be the D (5 bases). Germline CDR1 SNHLY, CDR2 FYNNEI. The CDR3 contains 15 residues. V lost 7 bases and J lost 3, with 18 bases in between. The full variable domain, rest sourced from reference TRBV2 and TRBJ1-1, is EPEVTQTPSHQVTQMGQEVILRCVPISNHLYFYWYRQILGQKVEFLVSFYNNEISEKSEIFDDQFSVERPDGSNFTLKIRSTKLEDSAMYFCASNERWGRDTEAFFGQGTRLTVV.

The genes are TRBV6-5 and TRBJ2-1; 10 bases fit TRBD1. Germline CDR1 reads MNHEY; CDR2 reads SVGAGI. V shed 4 bases, J shed 6 bases, and the junction held 0 bases outside the gene matches. This CDR3 spans 13 amino acids. The CDR3 DNA follows: TGTGCCAGCAGTTGGACAGGGGGCAATGAGCAGTTCTTC. It encodes CASSWTGGNEQFF.

With respect to this clone: The sample holds other DNA sequences that translate to the same CDR3. V is TRBV4-2 and J is TRBJ1-1, with a tentative D call TRBD1 (5 bases). With 3 bases removed from V and 0 bases from J, the gap between germline ends came to 5 bases. Germline values: CDR1 LGHNA, CDR2 YNFKEQ. CDR3 length equals 13 residues. The CDR3 nucleotides are TGTGCCAGCAGCCAGGGGGTGAACACTGAAGCTTTCTTT. It yields the protein CASSQGVNTEAFF.

CDR3 in amino acids: CASSPPVGAGAYEQYF. CDR3 in DNA: TGTGCCAGCAGCCCGCCGGTGGGAGCGGGGGCCTACGAGCAGTACTTC. The rearrangement uses TRBV11-2 and TRBJ2-7; 8 nucleotides agree with TRBD2. There are 16 residues in the CDR3. Germline trimming cut 5 bases from V and 2 bases from J; bases unmatched to any gene: 11. CDR1 and CDR2 from the germline V gene are SGHAT and FQNNGV.

The chain has TRBV6-5 and TRBJ2-3, with TRBD2 matching over 8 bases. There are 15 residues in the CDR3. J lost 1 base, V lost 0 bases, and 0 bases had no gene match. The germline V gene encodes CDR1 MNHEY and CDR2 SVGAGI. DNA for the CDR3: TGTGCCAGCAGTTACTCGACTAGCGGCACAGATACGCAGTATTTT. It is translated as CASSYSTSGTDTQYF.

V usage is TRBV7-8 and J usage is TRBJ1-1; TRBD1 aligns across 7 bases. Germline assignment: CDR1 SGHVS and CDR2 FQNEAQ. The CDR3 runs 18 residues. V shed 3 bases and J 5 bases; nucleotides not matched to a gene: 18. CDR3 in DNA: TGTGCCAGCAGCTTCATGCTAGGGGGCGCGAGAGGAGGGACTGAAGCTTTCTTT. This encodes CASSFMLGGARGGTEAFF.

The sample holds a few counts of this clone. The genes are TRBV14 and TRBJ2-2; 10 nucleotides line up with TRBD1. Germline assignment: CDR1 SGHDN and CDR2 FVKESK. The length of the CDR3 is 16 residues. The V gene end was trimmed by 4 bases and the J gene end by 5 bases; junction bases not matched to a gene: 7. The CDR3 reads CASSPTGGGWTGELFF. The CDR3 region has the DNA TGTGCCAGCAGCCCGACAGGGGGCGGATGGACCGGGGAGCTGTTTTTT.

This sequence joins TRBV11-2 and TRBJ2-1; 9 bases align to TRBD2. The V and J ends lost 8 bases and 0 bases, in that order; junction bases with no gene match: 5. This CDR3 region has 15 residues. CDR1 and CDR2 from the germline V gene are SGHAT and FQNNGV. The CDR3 protein is CASCLAGYSYNEQFF. The CDR3 region has the DNA TGTGCCAGCTGCCTAGCGGGGTACTCCTACAATGAGCAGTTCTTC.

This sequence joins TRBV7-6 and TRBJ2-1; 11 bases are shared with TRBD2. The CDR3 is made up of 15 amino acids. Germline V gene lookup returns CDR1 SGHVS and CDR2 FNYEAQ. After removal of 5 bases from V and 6 bases from J, the junction contained 6 bases not matched to a gene. The CDR3 reads CASSISGGAINEQFF. In nucleotides, the CDR3 is TGTGCCAGCAGCATTAGCGGGGGGGCTATCAATGAGCAGTTCTTC.

The chain links TRBV29-1 to TRBJ1-2; D gene unclear. This CDR3 spans 12 amino acids. Deletions cut 3 bases from V and 7 bases from J, with 12 bases between. Germline V gene data show CDR1 as SQVTM and CDR2 as ANQGSEA. CDR3 sequence: CSVDRPLGGYTF. The CDR3 DNA is TGCAGCGTTGACAGACCCCTGGGTGGCTACACCTTC.

This rearrangement joins TRBV7-2 to TRBJ2-5, with unresolved D. Trimming took off 6 bases at V and 2 bases at J, with 7 bases between the two ends. The germline CDR1 and CDR2 sequences are SGHTA and FQGNSA. This CDR3 comprises 12 residues. The CDR3 sequence: CASRGPQETQYF. CDR3 coding DNA: TGTGCCAGCAGGGGCCCACAAGAGACCCAGTACTTC.

The chain carries TRBV14 and TRBJ1-2, with D tentatively TRBD1 (6 bases). The CDR3 spans 14 residues. Germline V gives CDR1 SGHDN, CDR2 FVKESK. Trimming stripped 1 base from V and 3 bases from J, with 9 bases between. This chain's CDR3 is CASSQVQGDYGYTF. CDR3 DNA: TGTGCCAGCAGCCAAGTACAGGGTGACTATGGCTACACCTTC.

V is TRBV11-2 and J is TRBJ2-5; 11 positions match TRBD1. V was pared by 1 base and J by 5 bases, with 3 bases of the junction left unmatched. This CDR3 contains 15 residues. The germline CDR1 and CDR2 sequences are SGHAT and FQNNGV. As DNA, the CDR3 is TGTGCCAGCAGCTTAGGGACAGGGGGCCTCGAGACCCAGTACTTC. Its protein product is CASSLGTGGLETQYF.

This chain connects TRBV2 to TRBJ2-3, with a weak D call TRBD2 (6 bases). Trimming stripped 6 bases from V and 3 bases from J, with 13 bases between. CDR1 and CDR2 (germline): SNHLY, FYNNEI. The CDR3 has 14 amino acids. The CDR3 region is CASSRLGDTDTQYF. CDR3 bases: TGTGCCAGCAGCCGACTAGGTGATACAGATACGCAGTATTTT.

The J gene is TRBJ2-5, the V gene TRBV2, with 9 bases lining up with TRBD2. With V trimmed by 7 bases and J by 2 bases, 5 bases remained unmatched. The germline V gene encodes CDR1 SNHLY and CDR2 FYNNEI. CDR3 size: 14 residues. CDR3 coding DNA: TGTGCCAGCAACAGCGGGGGGTGGCAAGAGACCCAGTACTTC. Translating gives CASNSGGWQETQYF.

This sequence joins TRBV9 and TRBJ2-1, with D perhaps TRBD1 (6 bases). The V end was cut by 4 bases, the J end by 5 bases, with 19 bases between. CDR1 and CDR2 (germline): SGDLS, YYNGEE. The CDR3 extends over 16 amino acids. The CDR3 DNA is TGTGCCAGCAGCATCTACCGGGACACCCCTGACAATGAGCAGTTCTTC. Residues: CASSIYRDTPDNEQFF.

This chain joins TRBV7-9 and TRBJ2-5; a weak D match, TRBD2 (6 bases). Trimming shortened V by 3 bases and J by 8 bases, and 16 bases separated the two germline ends. The CDR3 is 14 amino acids. Germline V CDR1 and CDR2: SEHNR, FQNEAQ (reference sequence). DNA of the CDR3: TGTGCCAGCAGCTTGGAGGGACTCCCGGCAACCCAGTACTTC. Translation gives CASSLEGLPATQYF.

The V call is TRBV10-2, the J call TRBJ2-7; D is possibly TRBD1 (5 bases). V was shortened by 2 bases and J by 6 bases, with 8 bases between the two germline ends. CDR1 is WSHSY, CDR2 SAAADI, per germline. This CDR3 is built from 12 residues. The CDR3 region has the DNA TGCGCCAGCAGTGAGCAGGGTGGCGAGCAGTACTTC. As protein: CASSEQGGEQYF.

The chain couples TRBV5-4 to TRBJ2-2, with D uncertain. CDR1 SGHNT and CDR2 YYREEE come from the germline V gene (reference sequence). This CDR3 spans 12 amino acids. V lost 4 bases, J lost 7 bases, and 8 bases lay in between. CDR3: CASSKLDGELFF. The CDR3 coding sequence is TGTGCCAGCAGCAAGCTGGACGGGGAGCTGTTTTTT.

The gene calls are TRBV5-6 and TRBJ2-3; 8 bases agree with TRBD2. CDR3 size: 16 residues. V lost 4 bases, J lost 0 bases, and 7 bases stayed unmatched. Germline V CDR1 and CDR2: SGHDT, YYEEEE. CDR3: CASSTAGTRSTDTQYF. CDR3 sequence (DNA): TGTGCCAGCAGCACGGCGGGGACTAGGAGCACAGATACGCAGTATTTT.

V and J are TRBV6-5 and TRBJ2-5; 7 nucleotides match TRBD2. The germline gives CDR1 MNHEY, CDR2 SVGAGI. V lost 0 bases and J lost 5; bases outside the gene matches: 6. The CDR3 is made up of 15 amino acids. This chain's CDR3 is CASSYSVGGSETQYF. The CDR3 coding sequence is TGTGCCAGCAGTTACTCGGTCGGGGGGTCGGAGACCCAGTACTTC.

V usage is TRBV5-6 and J usage is TRBJ2-1; 9 positions match TRBD2. The V and J ends lost 2 bases and 5 bases, in that order; junction bases with no gene match: 8. This CDR3 comprises 16 residues. Germline V gives CDR1 SGHDT, CDR2 YYEEEE. The CDR3 region has the DNA TGTGCCAGCAGCTTCCTAGGCGGGGGGGCCCACAATGAGCAGTTCTTC. Its translation: CASSFLGGGAHNEQFF.

This clone was seen just once. V and J are TRBV27 and TRBJ2-7; D remains ambiguous. V lost 0 bases, J lost 4 bases, and 7 bases lay in between. The CDR3 contains 13 residues. Germline-derived CDR1 and CDR2 are MNHEY and SMNVEV (reference sequence). Here the CDR3 DNA reads TGTGCCAGCAGTTTATCGAGTCTTTACGAGCAGTACTTC. It specifies CASSLSSLYEQYF.

The chain combines TRBV5-6 with TRBJ1-3; D perhaps matches TRBD1 (5 bases). V dropped 4 bases and J dropped 0 bases, with 23 bases sitting between them. The CDR3 contains 19 residues. In germline, CDR1 is SGHDT, CDR2 YYEEEE. This CDR3 reads CASSLASGKRYSSGNTIYF. In DNA form, the CDR3 reads TGTGCCAGCAGCCTAGCTTCAGGGAAACGGTATAGCTCTGGAAACACCATATATTTT. Using reference TRBV5-6 and TRBJ1-3 for the parts outside the CDR3, the full variable domain is DAGVTQSPTHLIKTRGQQVTLRCSPKSGHDTVSWYQQALGQGPQFIFQYYEEEERQRGNFPDRFSGHQFPNYSSELNVNALLLGDSALYLCASSLASGKRYSSGNTIYFGEGSWLTVV.